This T cell receptor (beta chain) comes out of a study of blood T cell repertoires in COVID-19 (dated by TCRdb to between 2020 and 2021). Turning to the overall study: The collaborator samples originated in the United States, Italy and Spain and spanned the acute and convalescent phases of COVID-19. The material from the prospective study consisted of cDNA or gDNA derived from T cells, B-cell-depleted T cells, or PBMCs. Subjects who had been exposed to COVID-19, were actively infected with it, or had recovered from it provided the deeply sampled blood TCRbeta repertoires that made up the dataset. Samples were obtained from the ongoing ImmuneRACE study (first 160 participants) and from about 1,300 subjects provided by 6 global collaborators. The repertoires were made available in a free public database intended to serve as a resource for research on the immune response to SARS-CoV-2. Nearly every sample came with metadata listing a de-identified subject ID, COVID-19 status, age in years and sex. Where available, HLA class I and class II types were taken from metadata supplied by the sample provider and were not determined by assay-based typing.

The immunoSEQ Assay, a bias-controlled multiplex PCR, was used to amplify TCRbeta CDR3 regions from genomic DNA. The original methods were these. Nucleated cell counts per sample were estimated from amplification of reference gene primers within the assay. Sequence reads were collapsed and filtered to measure the absolute abundance of every unique TCRbeta CDR3 rearrangement. Productive Simpson clonality was computed per sample as the square root of Simpson's diversity index over productive rearrangements. Not all clones reach the TCRdb copy of this immuneACCESS table, which keeps in-frame sequences only. Checked studies attribute under half of the gap to unresolved V genes and leave the rest unexplained. D and trimming come from the DNA, and the V and J calls and clone size come from that table. This sample comprises about 230,000 clones, approximately 82% of them detected only once. In total, the top ten clones hold more than 1.2% of the sample.

In regard to this clone: Its antigen is still unknown. At one boundary the junction diverges from the germline segment, which might be a read error.

The CDR3 sequence holds 15 residues, the cysteine and phenylalanine included. Only the CDR3 portion is preserved as DNA: 45 bases, with reading frame beginning at the first base. According to the germline V gene (reference sequence), CDR1 reads SSHAT and CDR2 reads FNYEAQ. General findings and caveats noted by the study authors: Clinical and demographic metadata were provided uncurated, with the amount varying by source and participant.

A second Seattle source provided samples from volunteer blood donors who had recovered from COVID-19. Collaborating institutions collected whole blood in K2EDTA tubes following their own protocols. Collaborator samples were shipped for TCRbeta analysis as frozen whole blood, isolated PBMCs, or DNA extracted from either sample type. The sequence links TRBV7-7 to TRBJ2-3, and the D gene may be TRBD1, 6 bases matching. The sequence was obtained from a woman aged 35 to 49 who had recovered from COVID-19. The source material was peripheral blood. The CDR3 has the sequence CASSYGQNEADTQYF. The nucleotide sequence reads as follows: TGTGCTAGCAGCTATGGACAGAACGAGGCAGATACGCAGTATTTT.